A single sample gave rise to the 21 T cell receptor beta chains below, sequenced in a study of cytomegalovirus exposure and HLA in healthy donors. PCR used 60 Vbeta primers and 13 Jbeta primers. This table comes from immunoSEQ multiplex PCR, and its TCRdb copy is limited to in-frame clones, with some not included. The sample has 95,000 to 150,000 clones; around 74% are singletons. What was sequenced was PBMCs. These receptors were collected from a woman between 50 and 59 years old in good health and CMV-seropositive.

CDR3 region: CASSDPGLLRMADTQYF. The CDR3 coding sequence is TGTGCCAGCAGTGATCCTGGACTCCTCCGGATGGCAGATACGCAGTATTTT. The J gene is TRBJ2-3, the V gene TRBV6-4; D is possibly TRBD2 (5 bases). CDR1 MRHNA and CDR2 SNTAGT come from the germline V gene. The CDR3 is 17 amino acids. Trimming removed 3 bases from V and 4 bases from J, with 20 bases in between.

The V call is TRBV11-2, the J call TRBJ1-5; D remains unclear. Germline V gene sequence: CDR1 SGHAT, CDR2 FQNNGV. Deletions cut 0 bases from V and 5 bases from J, with 8 bases between. The CDR3 sequence is 14 residues long. In nucleotides, the CDR3 is TGTGCCAGCAGCTTAGATCGAAGCGATCAGCCCCAGCATTTT. It codes for CASSLDRSDQPQHF.

This clone was counted a few times. Additional DNA sequences in this sample encode the identical CDR3. The CDR3 loop reads CASSLGPGGANTGELFF. CDR3 DNA: TGTGCCAGCAGCTTGGGCCCAGGGGGCGCGAACACCGGGGAGCTGTTTTTT. This rearrangement joins TRBV5-4 to TRBJ2-2; 8 nucleotides match TRBD1. Germline lookup yields CDR1 SGHNT and CDR2 YYREEE (reference sequence). The V and J ends lost 0 bases and 0 bases, in that order; junction bases with no gene match: 4. There are 17 residues in the CDR3.

The gene calls are TRBV28 and TRBJ1-2; 9 positions agree with TRBD1. V gave up 4 bases and J gave up 6 bases; unmatched junction bases: 9. Germline V CDR1 and CDR2: MDHEN, SYDVKM. The CDR3 contains 15 residues. CDR3 residues: CASSSQGARGDGYTF. For the CDR3, the DNA is TGTGCCAGCAGTTCACAGGGGGCTCGGGGGGATGGCTACACCTTC.

The rearrangement links TRBV5-6 to TRBJ2-5, with 7 positions matching TRBD1. The J call may be wrong; the DNA end is better matched by TRBJ2-7. Germline CDR1 SGHDT, CDR2 YYEEEE. This CDR3 comprises 14 residues. CDR3 sequence: CASSRAGGSYEQYF. CDR3 DNA sequence: TGTGCCAGCAGCCGCGCAGGGGGAAGCTACGAGCAGTACTTC.

The genes are TRBV27 and TRBJ1-2; 7 bases match TRBD1. With V trimmed by 6 bases and J by 2 bases, 6 bases remained unmatched. CDR3 length: 14 amino acids. Germline V gene lookup returns CDR1 MNHEY and CDR2 SMNVEV (reference sequence). This chain's CDR3 is CASSGTAQNYGYTF. CDR3 bases: TGTGCCAGCAGCGGGACAGCTCAAAACTATGGCTACACCTTC.

The genes are TRBV5-4 and TRBJ1-6, with TRBD1 as a possible D gene (5 bases). V lost 5 bases and J lost 8, with 8 bases in between. The CDR3 has 12 amino acids. Looked up from germline, CDR1 is SGHNT and CDR2 is YYREEE (reference sequence). The CDR3 here is CASRRGDSPLHF. The CDR3 bases are TGTGCCAGCAGACGGGGGGATTCACCCCTCCACTTT. Filled out from reference TRBV5-4 and TRBJ1-6, the complete variable domain reads ETGVTQSPTHLIKTRGQQVTLRCSSQSGHNTVSWYQQALGQGPQFIFQYYREEENGRGNFPPRFSGLQFPNYSSELNVNALELDDSALYLCASRRGDSPLHFGNGTRLTVT.

This chain links TRBV13 with TRBJ1-3; D is possibly TRBD1 (6 bases). V lost 5 bases, J lost 1 base, and 12 bases lay in between. The CDR3 length is 15 residues. CDR1 and CDR2 (germline): PRHDT, FYEKMQ (reference sequence). CDR3 sequence (DNA): TGTGCCAGCAGCCTACAGGGAGCTTCTGGAAACACCATATATTTT. As protein: CASSLQGASGNTIYF.

The rearrangement uses TRBV19 and TRBJ1-1; no reliable D call. V lost 7 bases, J lost 0 bases, and 9 bases lay in between. This CDR3 spans 13 amino acids. The germline V gene encodes CDR1 LNHDA and CDR2 SQIVND (reference sequence). CDR3 nucleotides: TGTGCCAGTATGACAAGAATGAACACTGAAGCTTTCTTT. Translated, it gives CASMTRMNTEAFF.

V is TRBV5-1 and J is TRBJ2-1; D perhaps matches TRBD1 (6 bases). CDR3 length: 16 residues. Germline V gene data show CDR1 as SGHRS and CDR2 as YFSETQ. V was clipped by 3 bases and J by 2 bases, with 15 bases between them. The CDR3 region has the DNA TGCGCCAGCAGCTGGGGGCCGGGTGGAGCCTACAATGAGCAGTTCTTC. This encodes CASSWGPGGAYNEQFF.

The gene calls are TRBV6-1 and TRBJ2-7, with TRBD2 matching 11 bases. V trimming: 8 bases; J trimming: 0 bases; junction bases outside the gene matches: 6. There are 15 residues in the CDR3. CDR1 and CDR2 (germline): MNHNS, SASEGT. The CDR3 DNA is TGTGCCAGCCTAGCCGGGACTAGCGGCTCCTACGAGCAGTACTTC. This gives the protein CASLAGTSGSYEQYF.

The chain combines TRBV5-1 with TRBJ1-6; 9 bases map to TRBD1. CDR1 is SGHRS, CDR2 YFSETQ, per germline. V lost 4 bases, J lost 8 bases, and 7 bases stayed unmatched. This CDR3 contains 15 residues. The CDR3 nucleotides are TGCGCCAGCAGCAAACGGACAGGGGAGGATTCACCCCTCCACTTT. This gives the protein CASSKRTGEDSPLHF. The complete variable domain, with remaining parts taken from reference TRBV5-1 and TRBJ1-6, reads KAGVTQTPRYLIKTRGQQVTLSCSPISGHRSVSWYQQTPGQGLQFLFEYFSETQRNKGNFPGRFSGRQFSNSRSEMNVSTLELGDSALYLCASSKRTGEDSPLHFGNGTRLTVT.

V usage is TRBV7-2 and J usage is TRBJ1-5; 8 bases are a match to TRBD1. CDR1 SGHTA and CDR2 FQGNSA come from the germline V gene. V shed 4 bases and J 6 bases; nucleotides not matched to a gene: 11. This CDR3 has 16 residues. CDR3 sequence reads: CASSSKQGGGGQPQHF. The DNA for the CDR3 is TGTGCCAGCAGCTCCAAACAGGGGGGAGGAGGTCAGCCCCAGCATTTT. The whole variable domain, filled in from reference TRBV7-2 and TRBJ1-5, reads GAGVSQSPSNKVTEKGKDVELRCDPISGHTALYWYRQSLGQGLEFLIYFQGNSAPDKSGLPSDRFSAERTGGSVSTLTIQRTQQEDSAVYLCASSSKQGGGGQPQHFGDGTRLSIL.

The genes are TRBV9 and TRBJ2-6, with TRBD1 as a possible D gene (8 bases). V dropped 4 bases and J dropped 3 bases, with 23 bases sitting between them. The CDR3 loop spans 19 amino acids. Germline V gene sequence: CDR1 SGDLS, CDR2 YYNGEE. The DNA of the CDR3 is TGTGCCAGCAGCACTAGAGGGGGGGTACAGGGGGGTGGGGCCAACGTCCTGACTTTC. Protein product: CASSTRGGVQGGGANVLTF.

This sequence joins TRBV18 and TRBJ1-6; the D gene is possibly TRBD1 (5 bases). The CDR3 has 15 amino acids. Trimming stripped 3 bases from V and 10 bases from J, with 16 bases between. Germline-derived CDR1 and CDR2 are KGHSH and LQKENI. The CDR3 DNA sequence: TGTGCCAGCTCACCCACAGGTGGGGCAGAATCACCCCTCCACTTT. This sequence encodes CASSPTGGAESPLHF.

The rearrangement uses TRBV4-1 and TRBJ2-7; D may be TRBD1 (5 bases). Deletions cut 4 bases from V and 2 bases from J, with 24 bases between. The CDR3 sequence is 18 residues long. Germline CDR1 reads MGHRA; CDR2 reads YSYEKL. CDR3 amino acids: CASSRAIRTLVFAYEQYF. CDR3 DNA: TGCGCCAGCAGCCGGGCGATACGGACACTCGTCTTTGCCTACGAGCAGTACTTC.

A few counts support this clone. The CDR3 spells CASSLRQENTEAFF. CDR3 DNA: TGTGCCAGCAGCTTACGACAGGAGAACACTGAAGCTTTCTTT. The gene calls are TRBV7-3 and TRBJ1-1, with D perhaps matching TRBD1 (6 bases). Germline CDR1 is SGHTA and CDR2 is FQGTGA. The length of the CDR3 is 14 residues. Trimming pared 2 bases from V and 1 base from J, leaving 8 bases between.

The chain couples TRBV4-1 to TRBJ1-3; no firm D call. The CDR3 is 14 residues long. V was trimmed by 1 base and J by 1 base, leaving 5 bases between them. Germline assignment: CDR1 MGHRA and CDR2 YSYEKL. CDR3 nucleotide sequence: TGCGCCAGCAGCCAAGCGGGTTCTGGAAACACCATATATTTT. This sequence encodes CASSQAGSGNTIYF.

CDR3 region: CASSTAYEQYF. Here the CDR3 DNA reads TGTGCCAGCAGTACAGCCTACGAGCAGTACTTC. This rearrangement joins TRBV2 to TRBJ2-7; D is unresolved. V lost 5 bases and J lost 2, with 4 bases in between. The CDR3 runs 11 residues. Germline lookup yields CDR1 SNHLY and CDR2 FYNNEI.

The chain is built from TRBV1 and TRBJ2-1; the table assigns TRBD1, which was not confirmed against the DNA. TRBV1 is a recognized pseudogene. The CDR3 loop spans 17 amino acids. The chain's CDR3 is CTSSLSMQGSSYNEQFF. The CDR3 coding sequence is TGCACCAGCAGCCTTTCAATGCAGGGGAGCTCCTACAATGAGCAGTTCTTC.

The V gene is TRBV4-1, the J gene TRBJ2-6; D ambiguous. This CDR3 region has 16 residues. CDR1 is MGHRA, CDR2 YSYEKL, per germline. Trimming removed 0 bases from V and 4 bases from J, with 10 bases in between. CDR3 DNA: TGCGCCAGCAGCCAAGATTCCGGGTTCGGGGCCAACGTCCTGACTTTC. Amino acid sequence: CASSQDSGFGANVLTF.